The following is a TCR beta chain sequence with its context. Its binding antigen is unknown. No base quality information exists; no much larger clone differs at one position. This sample includes further DNA sequences coding for the same CDR3. Collaborating institutions collected whole blood in K2EDTA tubes following their own protocols. For TCRbeta analysis, collaborators shipped samples in one of three forms: frozen whole blood, isolated PBMCs, or DNA extracted from either of those sample types. TCRbeta CDR3 regions were amplified from genomic DNA using the immunoSEQ Assay, a bias-controlled multiplex PCR. The authors' pipeline ran thus. The number of nucleated cells in each sample was estimated from the amplification of reference gene primers within the assay. To quantify the absolute abundance of each unique TCRbeta CDR3 rearrangement, sequence reads were collapsed and filtered. For each sample, productive Simpson clonality was calculated as the square root of Simpson's diversity index over productive rearrangements. The source is immuneACCESS, and TCRdb retained only in-frame sequences with V and J called. Part of the clones is not carried over; for the studies checked, unresolved V genes explain less than half of this, and the remainder is unexplained. V and J calls and clone size follow that table, whereas D and trimming were derived from the DNA. In this sample the table shows 400,000 to 550,000 clones, 80% to 90% of which occur a single time. The ten largest account for roughly 4.3% of the sample.

This entry belongs to a study of blood T cell repertoires in COVID-19 (TCRdb year 2020). The study in broad terms: Collaborator samples came from the United States, Italy and Spain and covered acute and convalescent phases of COVID-19. The material from the prospective study consisted of cDNA or gDNA derived from T cells, B-cell-depleted T cells, or PBMCs. Deeply sampled blood TCRbeta repertoires from subjects exposed to, actively infected with, or recovered from COVID-19 were included in the dataset. The repertoires were released in a freely available public database intended as a resource for research on the immune response to SARS-CoV-2. The samples were drawn from two sources: the first 160 participants of the ongoing ImmuneRACE study, and fewer than 1,500 subjects contributed by 6 global collaborators. Nearly every sample came with metadata listing a de-identified subject ID, COVID-19 status, age in years and sex. HLA class I and class II types, where available, came from metadata supplied by the sample provider rather than from assay-based typing.

Overall results and qualifications from the work: Clinical and demographic metadata were provided uncurated, with the amount varying by source and participant.

Per the germline V gene, SGDLS is the CDR1 and YYNGEE is the CDR2. The CDR3 holds 15 amino acids from the cysteine to the phenylalanine. Of the read, only the CDR3 DNA is kept; its 45 bases are in frame from base 1. Germline trimming amounts to 3 bases on V and 4 bases on J, with 7 as the count of junction bases outside the gene matches. This clonotype originated in a woman aged 25-40 years with acute or convalescent COVID-19. The chain is made from TRBV9 and TRBJ2-1; a stretch of 7 junction bases matches TRBD2. Sequenced: peripheral blood. The CDR3 loop reads CASSALAESYNEQFF. Read as DNA, the sequence is TGTGCCAGCAGCGCCCTAGCGGAATCATACAATGAGCAGTTCTTC.